This T cell receptor beta chain was sequenced for a study of vaccination and CD4 T cells after COVID-19. Study context: Overlapping spike peptides of SARS-CoV-2, HCoV-NL63, HCoV-OC43 and HCoV-229E stimulated the cells.

Oncomine TCR Beta short-read sequencing was applied to DNA from cultured CD4+ T cells. Once CD4+ T cells had been cultured, genomic DNA was extracted from them. TCRdb independently ran MiXCR on the PCR reads; one entry per CDR3 protein. There are roughly 8,700 distinct CDR3 sequences in the sample; about half occur only once, and roughly 17% lies in the top ten. Documented treatment: approximately nine-day PBMC culture with coronavirus spike peptide pools or control peptides (ViraFEST assay). Those CD4+ T cells from the unexposed donor predate the COVID-19 pandemic (2011-2018). The CDR3 loop spans 17 amino acids. From germline, CDR1 is LNHDA and CDR2 SQIVND (reference sequence). V lost 5 bases and J lost 9; bases outside the gene matches: 10. This clonotype was detected a few times. What it binds is not known.

The sample taken for sequencing was CD4+ T cells from blood, cultured in vitro. The TCR comes from a human donor in good health. The chain recombines TRBV19 with TRBJ2-1, with TRBD2 matching over 16 bases. CDR3 amino acids: CASSPGLAGGRLGEQFF. CDR3 sequence (DNA): TGTGCCAGTAGTCCGGGACTAGCGGGGGGGCGATTAGGTGAGCAGTTCTTC.